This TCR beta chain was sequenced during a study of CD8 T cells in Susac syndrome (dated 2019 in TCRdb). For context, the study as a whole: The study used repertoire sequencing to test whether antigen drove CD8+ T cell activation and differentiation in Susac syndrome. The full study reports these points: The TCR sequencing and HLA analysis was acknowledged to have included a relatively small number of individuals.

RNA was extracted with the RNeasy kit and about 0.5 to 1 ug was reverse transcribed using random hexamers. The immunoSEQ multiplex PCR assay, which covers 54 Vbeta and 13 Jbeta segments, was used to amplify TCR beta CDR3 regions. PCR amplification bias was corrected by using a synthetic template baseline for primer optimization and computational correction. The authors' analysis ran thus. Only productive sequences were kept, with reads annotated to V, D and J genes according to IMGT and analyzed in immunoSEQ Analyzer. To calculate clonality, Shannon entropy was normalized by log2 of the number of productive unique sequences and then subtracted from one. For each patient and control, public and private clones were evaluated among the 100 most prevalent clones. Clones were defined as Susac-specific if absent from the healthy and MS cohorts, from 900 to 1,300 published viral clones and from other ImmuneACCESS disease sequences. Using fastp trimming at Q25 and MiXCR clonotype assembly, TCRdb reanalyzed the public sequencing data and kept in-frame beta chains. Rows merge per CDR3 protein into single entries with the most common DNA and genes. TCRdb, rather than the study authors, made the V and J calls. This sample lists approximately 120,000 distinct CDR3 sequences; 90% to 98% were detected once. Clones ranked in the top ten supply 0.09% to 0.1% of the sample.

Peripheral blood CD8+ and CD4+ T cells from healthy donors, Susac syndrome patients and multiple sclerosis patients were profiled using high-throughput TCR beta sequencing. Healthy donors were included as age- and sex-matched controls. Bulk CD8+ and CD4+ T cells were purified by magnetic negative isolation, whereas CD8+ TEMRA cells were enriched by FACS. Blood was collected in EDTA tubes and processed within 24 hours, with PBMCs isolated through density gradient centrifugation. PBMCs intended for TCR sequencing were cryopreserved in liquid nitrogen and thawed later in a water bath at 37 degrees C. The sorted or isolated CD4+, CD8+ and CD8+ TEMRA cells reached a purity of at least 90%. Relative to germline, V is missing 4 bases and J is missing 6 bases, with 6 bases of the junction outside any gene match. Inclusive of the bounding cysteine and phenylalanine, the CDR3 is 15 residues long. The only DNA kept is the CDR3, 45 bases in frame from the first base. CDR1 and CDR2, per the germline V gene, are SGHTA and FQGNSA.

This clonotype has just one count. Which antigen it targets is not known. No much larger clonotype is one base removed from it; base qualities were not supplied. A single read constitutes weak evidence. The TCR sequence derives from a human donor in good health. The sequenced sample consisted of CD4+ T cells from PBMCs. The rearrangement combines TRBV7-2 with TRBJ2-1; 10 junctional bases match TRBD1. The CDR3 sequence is CASSSRDRGVNEQFF. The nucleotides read TGTGCCAGCAGCTCGCGGGACAGGGGAGTCAATGAGCAGTTCTTC.